What follows are 20 T cell receptor beta chains derived from one specimen sequenced in a study of CD8 T cells in ankylosing spondylitis (dated by TCRdb to 2015 to 2018). The library relied on 5' RACE. The data were produced on an Illumina HiSeq 2500. The public reads were quality trimmed at Q25 with fastp and then assembled into clones with MiXCR by TCRdb, keeping productive beta chains. Every CDR3 protein is listed once, alongside the most common genes and DNA of its rows. A total of tens of thousands of distinct CDR3 sequences appear in this sample, around 27% of them only once. Of the sample, roughly 60% falls within the top ten clones. Sequencing input: blood, either unsorted or a sorted T cell fraction (not recorded which). These receptors were taken from a male donor with ankylosing spondylitis or in good health (not recorded which).

The rearrangement joins TRBV3-1 to TRBJ2-3; D perhaps matches TRBD1 (7 bases). Germline V lookup: CDR1 LGHDT, CDR2 YNNKEL (reference sequence). The CDR3 extends over 17 amino acids. With 1 base removed from V and 5 bases from J, the gap between germline ends came to 19 bases. CDR3 coding DNA: TGTGCCAGCAGCCAAGGAGGAGGGACAGAGACTAAAGATACGCAGTATTTT. This codes for CASSQGGGTETKDTQYF.

There are a few counts of this clonotype. Written as DNA, the CDR3 is TGTGCCAGCGGTCAGCATAGCAATCAGCCCCAGCATTTT. This encodes CASGQHSNQPQHF. The chain joins TRBV2 to TRBJ1-5; the D is unclear. V lost 8 bases and J lost 0, with 8 bases in between. The CDR3 extends over 13 amino acids. Germline CDR1 reads SNHLY; CDR2 reads FYNNEI.

This chain links TRBV5-1 with TRBJ2-1; D not certain. The CDR3 extends over 13 amino acids. Trimming shortened V by 0 bases and J by 4 bases, and 5 bases separated the two germline ends. Per the germline V gene, CDR1 is SGHRS and CDR2 is YFSETQ. CDR3 in DNA: TGCGCCAGCAGCTTGGCGGTGTACAATGAGCAGTTCTTC. Translated, it gives CASSLAVYNEQFF.

The rearrangement links TRBV7-3 to TRBJ2-2, with a possible D match to TRBD1 (6 bases). V was cut by 3 bases and J by 3 bases, with 11 bases left in between. CDR3 size: 15 residues. Per germline, CDR1 SGHTA and CDR2 FQGTGA. In DNA form, the CDR3 reads TGTGCCAGCAGCTTTTCAGGGGCAGACACCGGGGAGCTGTTTTTT. Translated, it gives CASSFSGADTGELFF.

V usage is TRBV6-6 and J usage is TRBJ2-7, with a tentative D call TRBD1 (6 bases). CDR1 MNHNY and CDR2 SVGAGI come from the germline V gene (reference sequence). The CDR3 runs 12 residues. The V and J ends lost 5 bases and 3 bases respectively, with 8 bases between them. Here the CDR3 reads CASSTGSYEQYV. CDR3 DNA sequence: TGTGCCAGCAGTACAGGGAGCTACGAGCAGTACGTC.

This clonotype was detected ten times or more. The chain employs TRBV5-1 and TRBJ2-1; 12 nucleotides match TRBD2. This CDR3 comprises 16 residues. J was trimmed by 9 bases and V by 6 bases; bases with no gene match: 13. Germline V CDR1 and CDR2: SGHRS, YFSETQ. In DNA, the CDR3 is TGCGCCAGCACCTTAACCCCTCTAGCGGGAGGGGCTGAGCAGTTCTTC. Translating it yields CASTLTPLAGGAEQFF.

The chain uses TRBV6-6 and TRBJ2-4; possible D gene TRBD1, 5 bases. The V end was cut by 5 bases, the J end by 9 bases, with 14 bases between. Germline CDR1 reads MNHNY; CDR2 reads SVGAGI (reference sequence). This CDR3 is 13 amino acids long. CDR3 coding DNA: TGTGCCAGCAGTATCCCGACAGCAAGCATTCAGTACTTC. It specifies CASSIPTASIQYF.

This clonotype turned up a few times. J is TRBJ2-2 and V is TRBV7-2; TRBD2 agrees at 14 bases. Germline V gene sequence: CDR1 SGHTA, CDR2 FQGNSA. J was trimmed by 5 bases and V by 5 bases; bases with no gene match: 7. The CDR3 runs to 17 residues. The CDR3 DNA reads as TGTGCCAGCAGCCACGGGACTAGCGGGAGCTCGACCGGGGAGCTGTTTTTT. Translating it yields CASSHGTSGSSTGELFF.

The rearrangement uses TRBV20-1 and TRBJ1-5; D uncertain. V lost 0 bases to trimming and J lost 7 bases, with 13 bases between them. The CDR3 covers 14 residues. Germline V CDR1 and CDR2: DFQATT, SNEGSKA (reference sequence). The CDR3 coding sequence is TGCAGTGCTAGAGAGAGTGGTCTTTGGCAGCCCCAGCATTTT. As protein: CSARESGLWQPQHF.

This clonotype was detected only a few times. V usage is TRBV28 and J usage is TRBJ2-5; either TRBD1 or TRBD2 may fit D (5 bases each). Germline assignment: CDR1 MDHEN and CDR2 SYDVKM. V was cut by 8 bases and J by 1 base, with 14 bases left in between. The CDR3 runs 14 residues. CDR3 nucleotide sequence: TGTGCCAGCGGCAGTCTGAGGGGCCAAGAGACCCAGTACTTC. It yields the protein CASGSLRGQETQYF.

The chain combines TRBV20-1 with TRBJ1-1, with 8 bases lining up with TRBD1. The CDR3 runs to 14 residues. Losses at the gene ends were 6 bases for V and 1 base for J; bases not matched to a gene: 7. Germline V lookup: CDR1 DFQATT, CDR2 SNEGSKA (reference sequence). The CDR3 nucleotides read TGCAGTGCACAGTCAGGGGGCAGGAACACTGAAGCTTTCTTT. Translating it yields CSAQSGGRNTEAFF.

V is TRBV29-1 and J is TRBJ2-1, with 8 nucleotides matching TRBD1. The CDR3 consists of 13 residues. Germline CDR1 and CDR2: SQVTM and ANQGSEA. DNA of the CDR3: TGCAGTGACGCAGGGGGCGCTTACAATGAGCAGTTCTTC. It codes for CSDAGGAYNEQFF.

This clonotype was observed a handful of times. This rearrangement joins TRBV4-2 to TRBJ2-3, with 11 nucleotides matching TRBD2. V dropped 0 bases and J dropped 7; count of bases not matched to a gene: 6. The CDR3 spans 16 residues. Germline V lookup: CDR1 LGHNA, CDR2 YNFKEQ. CDR3 coding DNA: TGTGCCAGCAGCCAAGACCCGGCTAGCGGGAGGAATACGCAGTATTTT. Amino acid sequence: CASSQDPASGRNTQYF.

This clonotype occurred a few times. The chain has TRBV2 and TRBJ2-1, with TRBD2 as a possible D gene (6 bases). The ends were cut back, 3 bases at V and 15 bases at J, with 15 bases in the middle. The CDR3 is made up of 12 amino acids. Germline values: CDR1 SNHLY, CDR2 FYNNEI. CDR3 loop: CASSDVRGGTFF. The CDR3 nucleotides read TGTGCCAGCAGTGATGTGCGGGGCGGTACGTTCTTC. The full variable domain, its missing parts supplied by reference TRBV2 and TRBJ2-1, is EPEVTQTPSHQVTQMGQEVILRCVPISNHLYFYWYRQILGQKVEFLVSFYNNEISEKSEIFDDQFSVERPDGSNFTLKIRSTKLEDSAMYFCASSDVRGGTFFGPGTRLTVL.

The chain joins TRBV10-3 to TRBJ2-1; D remains unclear. V shed 4 bases and J shed 6 bases, with 13 bases lying between them. This CDR3 region has 14 residues. Germline CDR1 reads ENHRY; CDR2 reads SYGVKD. The CDR3 coding sequence is TGTGCCATCAGTGTCCTAGGAGAAGGCAATGAGCAGTTCTTC. Its protein is CAISVLGEGNEQFF.

This clonotype turned up a few times. The J gene is TRBJ2-2, the V gene TRBV7-9; no definite D call. This CDR3 is 11 amino acids long. Germline V gives CDR1 SEHNR, CDR2 FQNEAQ (reference sequence). V was shortened by 0 bases and J by 9 bases, with 2 bases between the two germline ends. DNA for the CDR3: TGTGCCAGCAGCTTAGCAAGGGAGCTGTTTTTT. It specifies CASSLARELFF.

V is TRBV6-1 and J is TRBJ1-3; D is uncertain. The CDR3 runs to 15 residues. The germline gives CDR1 MNHNS, CDR2 SASEGT. The germline V and J ends were trimmed by 1 base and 0 bases, with 7 bases remaining between them. This CDR3 reads CASSEESYSGNTIYF. The CDR3 DNA follows: TGTGCCAGCAGTGAAGAGTCCTACTCTGGAAACACCATATATTTT.

The J gene is TRBJ2-3, the V gene TRBV7-2, with D unresolved. The CDR3 loop spans 14 amino acids. With 1 base removed from V and 2 bases from J, the gap between germline ends came to 7 bases. Germline CDR1 is SGHTA and CDR2 is FQGNSA. CDR3 residues: CASSLGGNTDTQYF. DNA for the CDR3: TGTGCCAGCAGCTTAGGGGGAAACACAGATACGCAGTATTTT.

This chain uses TRBV9 with TRBJ2-1, with 9 bases aligning to TRBD1. The CDR3 consists of 14 residues. Germline V CDR1 and CDR2: SGDLS, YYNGEE. The trim removed 2 bases at V and 7 bases at J, leaving 4 bases unmatched. As DNA, the CDR3 is TGTGCCAGCAGCGTGAGACAGGGGGTAAATGAGCAGTTCTTC. This gives the protein CASSVRQGVNEQFF.

The chain recombines TRBV7-2 with TRBJ2-2; 7 nucleotides agree with TRBD1. Germline trimming cut 5 bases from V and 1 base from J; bases unmatched to any gene: 4. Germline lookup yields CDR1 SGHTA and CDR2 FQGNSA. The CDR3 length is 15 residues. For the CDR3, the DNA is TGTGCCAGCAGCCTCGACAGGGTGAACACCGGGGAGCTGTTTTTT. This codes for CASSLDRVNTGELFF. Drawing the rest from reference TRBV7-2 and TRBJ2-2, the complete variable domain is GAGVSQSPSNKVTEKGKDVELRCDPISGHTALYWYRQSLGQGLEFLIYFQGNSAPDKSGLPSDRFSAERTGGSVSTLTIQRTQQEDSAVYLCASSLDRVNTGELFFGEGSRLTVL.